One and the same sample provided the 7 T cell receptor beta chains below, sequenced in a study of cytomegalovirus exposure and HLA in healthy donors (dated by TCRdb to between 2016 and 2019). Library preparation used the immunoSEQ multiplex PCR assay. For the multiplex PCR, a mixture combining 60 forward primers for TCR Vbeta segments and 13 reverse primers for TCR Jbeta segments was used. TCRdb carries this immuneACCESS record with in-frame sequences only. Its versions omit some clonotypes, under half of them owing to an unresolved V gene in the studies checked, with the rest unexplained. The sample table records some 51,000 clones; approximately 71% of these occur just once. Approximately 35% of the sample comes from the top ten. Sequenced: PBMCs. Receptors originate from a man in his forties in good health and CMV-seropositive.

The genes are TRBV4-3 and TRBJ2-1; 10 nucleotides line up with TRBD2. Trimming cost V 0 bases and J 9 bases; bases outside gene matches: 8. The germline V gene has CDR1 LGHNA and CDR2 YSLEER. The CDR3 is 16 residues long. The CDR3 loop reads CASSQESVAGGGEQFF. The CDR3 DNA is TGCGCCAGCAGCCAAGAGTCGGTAGCGGGGGGTGGTGAGCAGTTCTTC.

The rearrangement uses TRBV19 and TRBJ1-2; D unclear. Looked up from germline, CDR1 is LNHDA and CDR2 is SQIVND (reference sequence). The V end was cut by 11 bases, the J end by 8 bases, with 18 bases between. The CDR3 extends over 12 amino acids. CDR3 in DNA: TGTGCCTCTTCGGTGAGAGTATCCGGCTACACCTTC. Translated, it gives CASSVRVSGYTF.

This chain uses TRBV10-3 with TRBJ2-3, with 11 bases lining up with TRBD2. Trimming removed 3 bases from V and 1 base from J; junction bases left unmatched: 3. The length of the CDR3 is 16 residues. The germline gives CDR1 ENHRY, CDR2 SYGVKD. The CDR3 reads CAISELAGDRTDTQYF. The CDR3 DNA sequence: TGTGCCATCAGTGAACTAGCGGGGGACCGCACAGATACGCAGTATTTT.

This chain connects TRBV7-9 to TRBJ1-5; D is ambiguous. The germline CDR1 and CDR2 sequences are SEHNR and FQNEAQ (reference sequence). V was cut by 5 bases and J by 0 bases, with 8 bases left in between. The CDR3 is 14 residues long. For the CDR3, the DNA is TGTGCCAGCAGCCAGGACTATAGCAATCAGCCCCAGCATTTT. This translates into CASSQDYSNQPQHF. Combining the CDR3 with reference TRBV7-9 and TRBJ1-5 gives the whole variable domain DTGVSQNPRHKITKRGQNVTFRCDPISEHNRLYWYRQTLGQGPEFLTYFQNEAQLEKSRLLSDRFSAERPKGSFSTLEIQRTEQGDSAMYLCASSQDYSNQPQHFGDGTRLSIL.

This sequence joins TRBV7-7 and TRBJ2-3; 9 nucleotides line up with TRBD1. Germline V gene sequence: CDR1 SSHAT, CDR2 FNYEAQ (reference sequence). Unmatched junction bases numbered 5, after V lost 4 bases and J lost 6 bases. CDR3 length: 14 amino acids. This CDR3 is CASSSQTGGDTQYF. In nucleotides, the CDR3 is TGTGCCAGCAGCTCCCAAACAGGGGGCGATACGCAGTATTTT.

The chain uses TRBV7-7 and TRBJ2-5, with D possibly TRBD1 on 6 matching bases. CDR1 and CDR2 (germline): SSHAT, FNYEAQ (reference sequence). The CDR3 consists of 15 residues. Trimming took 2 bases from V and 4 from J, leaving 14 bases between them. The CDR3: CASSLWTDPRETQYF. The DNA for the CDR3 is TGTGCCAGCAGCTTATGGACAGATCCCAGAGAGACCCAGTACTTC.

The count of this clone is one. The chain is built from TRBV11-3 and TRBJ2-3, with TRBD1 matching 12 bases. This CDR3 spans 16 amino acids. Germline V CDR1 and CDR2: SGHNT, YENEEA. Trimming cost V 6 bases and J 2 bases; bases outside gene matches: 6. This CDR3 is CASSPGTGGSTDTQYF. The CDR3 nucleotides are TGTGCCAGCAGTCCCGGGACAGGGGGCTCCACAGATACGCAGTATTTT.